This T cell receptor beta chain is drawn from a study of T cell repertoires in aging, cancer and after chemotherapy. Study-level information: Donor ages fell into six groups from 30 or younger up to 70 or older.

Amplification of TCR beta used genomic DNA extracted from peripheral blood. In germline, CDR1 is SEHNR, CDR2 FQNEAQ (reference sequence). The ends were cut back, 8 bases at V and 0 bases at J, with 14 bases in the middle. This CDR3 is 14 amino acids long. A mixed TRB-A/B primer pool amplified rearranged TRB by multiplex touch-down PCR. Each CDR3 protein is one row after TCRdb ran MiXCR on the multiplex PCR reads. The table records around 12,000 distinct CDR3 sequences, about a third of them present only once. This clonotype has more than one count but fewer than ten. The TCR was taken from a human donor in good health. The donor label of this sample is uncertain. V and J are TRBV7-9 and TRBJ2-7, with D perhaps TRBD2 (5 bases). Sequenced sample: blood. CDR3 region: CASRGPWDSYEQYF. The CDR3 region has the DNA TGTGCCAGCCGAGGGCCCTGGGACTCCTACGAGCAGTACTTC.